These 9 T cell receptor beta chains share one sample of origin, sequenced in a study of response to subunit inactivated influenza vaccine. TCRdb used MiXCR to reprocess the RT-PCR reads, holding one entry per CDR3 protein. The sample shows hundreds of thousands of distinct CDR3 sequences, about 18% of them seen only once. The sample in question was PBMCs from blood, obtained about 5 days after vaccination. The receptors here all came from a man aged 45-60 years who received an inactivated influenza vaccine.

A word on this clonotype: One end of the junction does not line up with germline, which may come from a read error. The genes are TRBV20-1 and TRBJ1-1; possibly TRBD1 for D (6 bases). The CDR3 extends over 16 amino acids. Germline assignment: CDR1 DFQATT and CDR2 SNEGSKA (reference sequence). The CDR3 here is CGARRQAGGLNTEAFF. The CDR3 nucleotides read TGCGGTGCTAGAAGACAGGCGGGGGGGTTGAACACTGAAGCTTTCTTT.

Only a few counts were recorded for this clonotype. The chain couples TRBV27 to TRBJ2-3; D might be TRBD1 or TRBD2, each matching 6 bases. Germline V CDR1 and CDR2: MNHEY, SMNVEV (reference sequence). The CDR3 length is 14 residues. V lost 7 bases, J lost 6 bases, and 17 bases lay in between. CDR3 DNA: TGTGCCAGCAACTCGTGGGGGGCCGGCGATACGCAGTATTTT. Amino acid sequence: CASNSWGAGDTQYF.

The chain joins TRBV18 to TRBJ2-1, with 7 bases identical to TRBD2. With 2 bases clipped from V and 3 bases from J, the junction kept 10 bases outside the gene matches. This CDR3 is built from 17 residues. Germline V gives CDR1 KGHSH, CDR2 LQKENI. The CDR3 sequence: CASSPARGSLIYNEQFF. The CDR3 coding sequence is TGTGCCAGCTCACCAGCGCGGGGGTCCCTTATCTACAATGAGCAGTTCTTC.

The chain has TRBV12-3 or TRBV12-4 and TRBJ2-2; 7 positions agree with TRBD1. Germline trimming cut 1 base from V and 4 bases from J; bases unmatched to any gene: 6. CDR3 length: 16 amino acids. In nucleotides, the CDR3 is TGTGCCAGCAGTTTAGGACAGGGCGTCGGCACCGGGGAGCTGTTTTTT. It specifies CASSLGQGVGTGELFF.

The CDR3: CASSQRPSGSSNGELFF. The DNA of the CDR3 is TGTGCCAGCAGCCAACGGCCTAGCGGGAGTAGTAACGGGGAGCTGTTTTTT. V and J are TRBV14 and TRBJ2-2; 10 positions match TRBD2. The CDR3 spans 17 residues. V dropped 2 bases and J dropped 7; count of bases not matched to a gene: 10. The V gene's germline CDR1 is SGHDN and CDR2 FVKESK.

The CDR3 bases are TGTGCCAGCAGCTTAGATTCCCCGGGACTCATACAAGAGACCCAGTACTTC. This codes for CASSLDSPGLIQETQYF. The chain is built from TRBV11-2 and TRBJ2-5; tentatively, D is TRBD2 (6 bases). This CDR3 has 17 amino acids. With 0 bases removed from V and 2 bases from J, the gap between germline ends came to 16 bases. In germline, CDR1 is SGHAT, CDR2 FQNNGV.

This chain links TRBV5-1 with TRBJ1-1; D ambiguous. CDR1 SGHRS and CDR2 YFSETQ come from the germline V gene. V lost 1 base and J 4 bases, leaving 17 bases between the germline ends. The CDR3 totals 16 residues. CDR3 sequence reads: CASSLRPREAGTEAFF. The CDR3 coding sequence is TGCGCCAGCAGCTTGCGGCCGCGGGAGGCGGGCACTGAAGCTTTCTTT.

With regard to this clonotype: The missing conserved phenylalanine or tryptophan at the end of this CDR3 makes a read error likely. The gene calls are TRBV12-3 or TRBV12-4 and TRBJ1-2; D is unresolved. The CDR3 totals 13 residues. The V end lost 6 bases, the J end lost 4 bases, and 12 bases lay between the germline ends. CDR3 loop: CASSPTAFYGYTI. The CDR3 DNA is TGTGCCAGCAGCCCCACAGCGTTCTATGGCTACACCATC.

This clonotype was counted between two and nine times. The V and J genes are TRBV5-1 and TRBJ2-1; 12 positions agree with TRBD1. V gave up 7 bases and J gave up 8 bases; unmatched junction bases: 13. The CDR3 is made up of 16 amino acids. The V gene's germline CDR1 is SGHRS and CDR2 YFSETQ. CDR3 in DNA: TGCGCCAGCGGGGAGATGGGACAGGGGGCTGGATATGAGCAGTTCTTC. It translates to CASGEMGQGAGYEQFF.